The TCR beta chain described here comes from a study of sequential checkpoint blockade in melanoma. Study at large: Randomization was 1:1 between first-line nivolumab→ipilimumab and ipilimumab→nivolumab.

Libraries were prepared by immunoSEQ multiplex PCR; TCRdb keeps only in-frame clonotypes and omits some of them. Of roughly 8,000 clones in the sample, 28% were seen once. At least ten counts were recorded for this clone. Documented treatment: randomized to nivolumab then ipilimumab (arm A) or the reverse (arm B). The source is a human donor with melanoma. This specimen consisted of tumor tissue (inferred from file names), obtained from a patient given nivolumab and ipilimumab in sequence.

The CDR3 protein is CASSLQGWETQYF. For the CDR3, the DNA is TGTGCCAGCAGTCTACAGGGTTGGGAGACCCAGTACTTC. V usage is TRBV7-1 and J usage is TRBJ2-5, with D possibly TRBD1 on 6 matching bases. TRBV7-1 is placed among ORFs of uncertain function. V dropped 6 bases and J dropped 5 bases, with 13 bases sitting between them. CDR3 length equals 13 residues.